Following are 26 T cell receptor beta chains from one sample sequenced in a study of human thymus T cells. The method was immunoSEQ multiplex PCR; TCRdb's version includes in-frame clones alone and lacks a portion of them. This sample has about 78,000 clones, with 90% to 97% found just once. In corrective heart surgery, resections were taken, and these provided the thymus tissue. Sequenced input: thymus tissue. These receptors all come from a boy under two years old with a congenital heart defect but otherwise immunologically healthy.

This clone has just one count. This chain joins TRBV6-5 and TRBJ2-7; D gene unclear. The CDR3 runs to 14 residues. Germline V gives CDR1 MNHEY, CDR2 SVGAGI. V was trimmed by 2 bases and J by 2 bases, leaving 10 bases between them. CDR3 loop: CASSYRPGTYEQYF. The CDR3 coding sequence is TGTGCCAGCAGTTACAGGCCAGGTACCTACGAGCAGTACTTC.

V gene TRBV10-2 combines with J gene TRBJ2-4; no clear D gene. CDR1 WSHSY and CDR2 SAAADI come from the germline V gene. V dropped 2 bases and J dropped 0 bases, with 14 bases sitting between them. The CDR3 has 17 residues. DNA for the CDR3: TGCGCCAGCAGTGAGGTCAAGGGTCAACTAGCCAAAAACATTCAGTACTTC. It codes for CASSEVKGQLAKNIQYF.

Comment on this clone: The CDR3 end shows no conserved phenylalanine or tryptophan, and so a read error is likely. Because the CDR3's place on the DNA is in doubt, the DNA is left out and the CDR3 is given as listed by TCRdb. V is TRBV7-9 and J is TRBJ1-2; the D call in the table, TRBD1, was not verified against the DNA. Both ends counted, the CDR3 spans 12 residues. Germline V gives CDR1 SEHNR, CDR2 FQNEAQ (reference sequence). CDR3 in amino acids: CASSYTGGPRLH.

This clone was recorded only once. In DNA, the CDR3 is TGTGCCAGCTCACCACCGCTAGGGGGCTACACCTTC. Its protein product is CASSPPLGGYTF. The chain is built from TRBV18 and TRBJ1-2; no clear D. Trimming pared 0 bases from V and 8 bases from J, leaving 7 bases between. From germline, CDR1 is KGHSH and CDR2 LQKENI. This CDR3 has 12 amino acids.

This sequence joins TRBV5-1 and TRBJ2-5, with 11 positions matching TRBD2. Germline V lookup: CDR1 SGHRS, CDR2 YFSETQ. This CDR3 region has 14 residues. The J segment lost 3 bases and the V segment lost 4 bases, leaving 2 bases of the junction unmatched. The CDR3 bases are TGCGCCAGCAGCCCGGGACTAGCGGAAGAGACCCAGTACTTC. Translated: CASSPGLAEETQYF.

The gene calls are TRBV14 and TRBJ1-6; a weak D match, TRBD1 (6 bases). The CDR3 consists of 15 residues. V was pared by 2 bases and J by 7 bases, with 12 bases between. Germline V lookup: CDR1 SGHDN, CDR2 FVKESK. CDR3 nucleotide sequence: TGTGCCAGCAGCCAATCGCGGGACAACAATTCACCCCTCCACTTT. Translating it yields CASSQSRDNNSPLHF.

Here the CDR3 DNA reads TGTGCCAGCAGCCTGGGACAGGCATTCACAGATACGCAGTATTTT. Protein sequence: CASSLGQAFTDTQYF. V gene TRBV11-2 combines with J gene TRBJ2-3, with 8 bases fitting TRBD1. V was pared by 5 bases and J by 2 bases, with 6 bases of the junction left unmatched. Germline V gene sequence: CDR1 SGHAT, CDR2 FQNNGV. This CDR3 is 15 amino acids long.

The chain links TRBV6-1 to TRBJ1-2, with a tentative D call TRBD1 (5 bases). The V gene lost 8 bases and the J gene lost 0 bases, with 16 bases spanning the gap. The CDR3 runs 15 residues. CDR1 and CDR2 from the germline V gene are MNHNS and SASEGT. This chain's CDR3 is CASVGTSPSNYGYTF. The DNA of the CDR3 is TGTGCCAGCGTGGGGACGTCCCCTTCTAACTATGGCTACACCTTC.

The chain employs TRBV4-3 and TRBJ2-3, with no clear D. Trimming took 4 bases from V and 0 from J, leaving 11 bases between them. Germline values: CDR1 LGHNA, CDR2 YSLEER. This CDR3 is 15 amino acids long. Written as DNA, the CDR3 is TGCGCCAGCAGCCTCCTTACTGGGAGCACAGATACGCAGTATTTT. Translated, it gives CASSLLTGSTDTQYF.

CDR3 residues: CASSLVVGRKNTEAFF. The CDR3, as DNA: TGCGCCAGCAGCTTGGTGGTAGGGCGGAAGAACACTGAAGCTTTCTTT. This rearrangement joins TRBV5-1 to TRBJ1-1; no reliable D call. Trimming left V 0 bases short and J 1 base short, with 13 bases between. This CDR3 spans 16 amino acids. The germline CDR1 and CDR2 sequences are SGHRS and YFSETQ.

The genes are TRBV15 and TRBJ1-5; D is unresolved. This CDR3 is built from 14 residues. Trimming shortened V by 2 bases and J by 6 bases, and 11 bases separated the two germline ends. The V gene's germline CDR1 is LNHNV and CDR2 YYDKDF (reference sequence). The chain's CDR3 is CATSRPGPIQPQHF. The CDR3 DNA follows: TGTGCCACCAGCAGACCGGGCCCGATTCAGCCCCAGCATTTT.

The rearrangement joins TRBV25-1 to TRBJ2-2; D may be TRBD2 (5 bases). From germline, CDR1 is MGHDK and CDR2 SYGVNS. Trimming took 3 bases from V and 4 from J, leaving 9 bases between them. The CDR3 sequence is 14 residues long. In DNA form, the CDR3 reads TGTGCCAGCAGTGAGCGGGTTCCCACCGGGGAGCTGTTTTTT. This codes for CASSERVPTGELFF. Combining the CDR3 with reference TRBV25-1 and TRBJ2-2 gives the whole variable domain EADIYQTPRYLVIGTGKKITLECSQTMGHDKMYWYQQDPGMELHLIHYSYGVNSTEKGDLSSESTVSRIRTEHFPLTLESARPSHTSQYLCASSERVPTGELFFGEGSRLTVL.

The chain joins TRBV9 to TRBJ2-3; no firm D call. The CDR3 has 12 amino acids. Germline values: CDR1 SGDLS, CDR2 YYNGEE. The V end lost 0 bases, the J end lost 3 bases, and 2 bases lay between the germline ends. CDR3 amino acids: CASSVATDTQYF. The DNA for the CDR3 is TGTGCCAGCAGCGTAGCTACAGATACGCAGTATTTT.

The chain is built from TRBV5-1 and TRBJ1-6; D gene ambiguous. Germline lookup yields CDR1 SGHRS and CDR2 YFSETQ. Trimming took 4 bases from V and 12 from J, leaving 14 bases between them. The CDR3 totals 13 residues. Here the CDR3 DNA reads TGCGCCAGCAGCCCCGCGGCCGGAGGACCCCTCCACTTT. Translated: CASSPAAGGPLHF.

V usage is TRBV9 and J usage is TRBJ2-3; TRBD1 aligns across 10 bases. Per the germline V gene, CDR1 is SGDLS and CDR2 is YYNGEE. Trimming at V came to 3 bases and at J to 3 bases, leaving 13 bases not matched to a gene. The CDR3 has 18 amino acids. CDR3 sequence: CASSETEKGQGSTDTQYF. The CDR3 nucleotides read TGTGCCAGCAGCGAAACGGAAAAGGGACAGGGGTCGACAGATACGCAGTATTTT.

J is TRBJ1-5 and V is TRBV28; a possible D gene is TRBD1 (6 bases). The CDR3 is made up of 16 amino acids. CDR1 is MDHEN and CDR2 is SYDVKM in the germline V gene. V gave up 3 bases and J gave up 0 bases, with 12 bases separating them. In nucleotides, the CDR3 is TGTGCCAGCAGTTTTTACAGGGATCTTAGCAATCAGCCCCAGCATTTT. Translating it yields CASSFYRDLSNQPQHF.

V usage is TRBV6-5 and J usage is TRBJ1-2; D is unclear. The V and J ends lost 2 bases and 8 bases respectively, with 18 bases between them. Germline V gene lookup returns CDR1 MNHEY and CDR2 SVGAGI. This CDR3 spans 15 amino acids. The CDR3, as DNA: TGTGCCAGCAGTTACGGTGTGGTCTCGGGGTTCGGCTACACCTTC. Protein: CASSYGVVSGFGYTF.

This chain links TRBV6-1 with TRBJ2-7, with 10 bases that match TRBD1. Germline loops: CDR1 MNHNS, CDR2 SASEGT. V was pared by 4 bases and J by 3 bases, with 9 bases of the junction left unmatched. The CDR3 sequence is 16 residues long. The CDR3, as DNA: TGTGCCAGCAGTGCCGACAGGGGGCAAGCGGTCTACGAGCAGTACTTC. It specifies CASSADRGQAVYEQYF.

The chain is built from TRBV11-3 and TRBJ2-1; D might be TRBD2 (6 bases). The V end was cut by 5 bases, the J end by 1 base, with 15 bases between. This CDR3 has 16 residues. Germline assignment: CDR1 SGHNT and CDR2 YENEEA. CDR3 residues: CASSPYGGVSYNEQFF. For the CDR3, the DNA is TGTGCCAGCAGCCCATACGGGGGAGTGTCCTACAATGAGCAGTTCTTC.

The chain employs TRBV6-1 and TRBJ2-6; no reliable D call. CDR1 and CDR2 (germline): MNHNS, SASEGT. This CDR3 comprises 16 residues. Trimming shortened V by 4 bases and J by 0 bases, and 10 bases separated the two germline ends. For the CDR3, the DNA is TGTGCCAGCAGTGTACTCCCAAGCTCTGGGGCCAACGTCCTGACTTTC. It codes for CASSVLPSSGANVLTF.

The sample holds one count of this clone. The genes are TRBV7-6 and TRBJ2-3, with 7 bases aligning to TRBD2. Germline V gene sequence: CDR1 SGHVS, CDR2 FNYEAQ. The CDR3 spans 17 residues. V shed 6 bases and J 2 bases; nucleotides not matched to a gene: 14. The CDR3 DNA reads as TGTGCCAGCAGTCCCTATATGACTAGCCGCTACACAGATACGCAGTATTTT. This codes for CASSPYMTSRYTDTQYF.

The rearrangement uses TRBV6-1 and TRBJ2-2; D is possibly TRBD2 (6 bases). The CDR3 is made up of 14 amino acids. Trimming took off 4 bases at V and 4 bases at J, with 10 bases between the two ends. The germline CDR1 and CDR2 sequences are MNHNS and SASEGT. CDR3 protein: CASSGGTGTGELFF. For the CDR3, the DNA is TGTGCCAGCAGTGGCGGGACGGGCACCGGGGAGCTGTTTTTT.

This chain joins TRBV27 and TRBJ2-1, with TRBD2 matching 13 bases. J gave up 4 bases and V 3 bases, and 12 bases lay outside the gene matches. The germline V gene encodes CDR1 MNHEY and CDR2 SMNVEV (reference sequence). The CDR3 has 19 amino acids. CDR3 loop: CASSLSTSGRPREYNEQFF. As DNA, the CDR3 is TGTGCCAGCAGTTTGTCGACTAGCGGGAGGCCCCGTGAATACAATGAGCAGTTCTTC.

This chain uses TRBV4-1 with TRBJ2-2; TRBD2 matches at 10 bases. This CDR3 contains 17 residues. Trimming took 0 bases from V and 0 from J; bases not matched to a gene: 1. The germline V gene encodes CDR1 MGHRA and CDR2 YSYEKL. DNA for the CDR3: TGCGCCAGCAGCCAAGATACTAGCGGGGCGAACACCGGGGAGCTGTTTTTT. Protein sequence: CASSQDTSGANTGELFF.

V usage is TRBV6-1 and J usage is TRBJ2-1, with TRBD2 matching over 8 bases. The V segment lost 10 bases and the J segment 8 bases; nucleotides outside the gene matches: 10. There are 13 residues in the CDR3. Looked up from germline, CDR1 is MNHNS and CDR2 is SASEGT. The CDR3 DNA reads TGTGCCACCCTAGCGGGTTGGGGAGATGAGCAGTTCTTC. As protein: CATLAGWGDEQFF.

V is TRBV7-2 and J is TRBJ2-7, with 8 bases matching TRBD2. The germline CDR1 and CDR2 sequences are SGHTA and FQGNSA. This CDR3 contains 18 residues. Trimming took 3 bases from V and 1 from J; bases not matched to a gene: 14. CDR3 in amino acids: CASSLERPSGRQSYEQYF. The CDR3 DNA is TGTGCCAGCAGCTTGGAGAGGCCTAGCGGGCGACAATCCTACGAGCAGTACTTC.